This T cell receptor beta chain was recovered during a study of blood T cell repertoires in COVID-19. Turning to the study itself: The study drew acute and convalescent COVID-19 samples from the United States, Italy and Spain.

This table comes from immunoSEQ multiplex PCR, and its TCRdb copy is limited to in-frame clones, with some not included. The sample has just over 250,000 clones, 86% seen once; the top ten hold about 9.8%. This CDR3 region has 14 residues. Germline V CDR1 and CDR2: MRHNA, SNTAGT. J lost 6 bases, V lost 5 bases, and 5 bases had no gene match. The chain recombines TRBV6-4 with TRBJ1-3; 9 nucleotides agree with TRBD1. The receptor was derived from a man aged 40-49 years who had recovered from COVID-19. Material: peripheral blood. The CDR3: CASSRDRVLNTIYF. CDR3 nucleotides: TGTGCCAGCAGTCGGGACAGGGTTTTAAACACCATATATTTT.